Listed here are 21 T cell receptor beta chains from one sample, sequenced in a study of blood T cell repertoires in COVID-19. The repertoire was sequenced with immunoSEQ multiplex PCR; TCRdb's copy has only in-frame clones and lacks some. The sample shows about 40,000 clones, 86% of them seen only once. The sample taken for sequencing was peripheral blood. These receptors all stem from a man aged 50 to 59 in a cohort sampled during active COVID-19.

The chain joins TRBV29-1 to TRBJ1-2, with 11 positions matching TRBD1. The CDR3 loop spans 15 amino acids. J was trimmed by 5 bases and V by 2 bases; bases with no gene match: 7. Germline CDR1 and CDR2: SQVTM and ANQGSEA. DNA of the CDR3: TGCAGCGTTGAATCCCGGGACAGGGGGACGTATGGCTACACCTTC. It yields the protein CSVESRDRGTYGYTF.

The V gene is TRBV6-6, the J gene TRBJ1-6; D is perhaps TRBD1 (5 bases). CDR1 and CDR2 from the germline V gene are MNHNY and SVGAGI (reference sequence). The length of the CDR3 is 13 residues. Trimming took 10 bases from V and 2 from J, leaving 9 bases between them. CDR3 sequence: CATQGPYNSPLHF. DNA of the CDR3: TGTGCCACCCAGGGCCCCTATAATTCACCCCTCCACTTT.

This clone was seen only once. The V and J genes are TRBV6-6 and TRBJ2-3, with 12 nucleotides matching TRBD2. The CDR3 runs to 18 residues. After removal of 5 bases from V and 5 bases from J, the junction contained 14 bases not matched to a gene. The germline V gene encodes CDR1 MNHNY and CDR2 SVGAGI (reference sequence). CDR3 in amino acids: CASSRNPSSGRAEDTQYF. The CDR3 region has the DNA TGTGCCAGCAGTCGCAATCCCTCTAGCGGGAGGGCGGAAGATACGCAGTATTTT.

V is TRBV7-3 and J is TRBJ2-3; possibly TRBD2 for D (5 bases). The CDR3 is made up of 14 amino acids. The germline CDR1 and CDR2 sequences are SGHTA and FQGTGA. V was shortened by 5 bases and J by 2 bases, with 11 bases between the two germline ends. The CDR3 protein is CASSLSGTTDTQYF. In DNA, the CDR3 is TGTGCCAGCAGCCTCAGCGGAACCACAGATACGCAGTATTTT.

This clone was recorded a few times. This chain uses TRBV5-1 with TRBJ1-1; 8 positions match TRBD1. The germline V gene encodes CDR1 SGHRS and CDR2 YFSETQ. V lost 1 base to trimming and J lost 3 bases; unmatched junction nucleotides: 11. This CDR3 has 17 residues. The CDR3 protein is CASSLYGTGFSDTEAFF. CDR3 DNA sequence: TGCGCCAGCAGCTTGTACGGGACAGGCTTTTCGGACACTGAAGCTTTCTTT. Combining the CDR3 with reference TRBV5-1 and TRBJ1-1 gives the whole variable domain KAGVTQTPRYLIKTRGQQVTLSCSPISGHRSVSWYQQTPGQGLQFLFEYFSETQRNKGNFPGRFSGRQFSNSRSEMNVSTLELGDSALYLCASSLYGTGFSDTEAFFGQGTRLTVV.

The chain is built from TRBV19 and TRBJ1-1; 10 bases are a match to TRBD1. The V gene's germline CDR1 is LNHDA and CDR2 SQIVND (reference sequence). This CDR3 has 13 amino acids. With V trimmed by 6 bases and J by 8 bases, 6 bases remained unmatched. DNA for the CDR3: TGTGCCAGTAGCCCCGACAGGGGGCTAGAAGCTTTCTTT. The encoded protein is CASSPDRGLEAFF.

This chain joins TRBV10-3 and TRBJ2-7; no reliable D call. The germline CDR1 and CDR2 sequences are ENHRY and SYGVKD. Trimming stripped 3 bases from V and 0 bases from J, with 6 bases between. The CDR3 totals 13 residues. CDR3 in amino acids: CAISDGASYEQYV. Written as DNA, the CDR3 is TGTGCCATCAGTGACGGTGCCTCCTACGAGCAGTACGTC.

The V and J genes are TRBV5-1 and TRBJ1-2; 7 bases match TRBD1. The CDR3 extends over 13 amino acids. Germline V gene lookup returns CDR1 SGHRS and CDR2 YFSETQ. V lost 6 bases, J lost 4 bases, and 6 bases stayed unmatched. CDR3 in amino acids: CASTPGTAYGYTF. In nucleotides, the CDR3 is TGCGCCAGCACCCCCGGGACAGCCTATGGCTACACCTTC.

V gene TRBV2 combines with J gene TRBJ2-5; D ambiguous. This CDR3 spans 11 amino acids. CDR1 and CDR2 (germline): SNHLY, FYNNEI. The V end was cut by 6 bases, the J end by 0 bases, with 2 bases between. CDR3 DNA: TGTGCCAGCAGCTACCAAGAGACCCAGTACTTC. It specifies CASSYQETQYF.

This clone was counted a few times. This chain uses TRBV9 with TRBJ2-3; 10 bases line up with TRBD2. The CDR3 is made up of 16 amino acids. The germline gives CDR1 SGDLS, CDR2 YYNGEE. The V gene end was trimmed by 4 bases and the J gene end by 4 bases; junction bases not matched to a gene: 9. CDR3 in amino acids: CASSLQRGGFADTQYF. CDR3 nucleotide sequence: TGTGCCAGCAGCCTGCAGCGGGGGGGCTTCGCAGATACGCAGTATTTT.

The chain links TRBV11-3 to TRBJ1-1, with D hard to call. The germline CDR1 and CDR2 sequences are SGHNT and YENEEA. The V and J ends lost 5 bases and 5 bases respectively, with 12 bases between them. This CDR3 is built from 13 residues. The CDR3 loop reads CASSILGGTEAFF. For the CDR3, the DNA is TGTGCCAGCAGCATACTGGGAGGGACTGAAGCTTTCTTT.

V usage is TRBV19 and J usage is TRBJ2-1, with 10 bases lining up with TRBD1. The CDR3 is made up of 16 amino acids. In germline, CDR1 is LNHDA, CDR2 SQIVND (reference sequence). V was clipped by 6 bases and J by 3 bases; unmatched bases: 8. The CDR3 DNA follows: TGTGCCAGTAGCCTATCCCGGGACAGGGGCTACAATGAGCAGTTCTTC. Amino acid sequence: CASSLSRDRGYNEQFF.

The V call is TRBV6-5, the J call TRBJ2-7; TRBD1 aligns across 10 bases. Trimming cost V 8 bases and J 7 bases; bases outside gene matches: 8. Germline V CDR1 and CDR2: MNHEY, SVGAGI. The CDR3 length is 13 residues. CDR3 in DNA: TGTGCCAGCTGGAGACAGGGGGCGGGGGAGCAGTACTTC. Protein product: CASWRQGAGEQYF.

This chain joins TRBV5-1 and TRBJ1-2, with 10 bases fitting TRBD1. Per the germline V gene, CDR1 is SGHRS and CDR2 is YFSETQ. With 5 bases clipped from V and 0 bases from J, the junction kept 10 bases outside the gene matches. The CDR3 is 17 residues long. CDR3 coding DNA: TGCGCCAGCAGTTTGACAGGGGGCGACTACTCTAACTATGGCTACACCTTC. Amino acids: CASSLTGGDYSNYGYTF.

To note about this clone: Other DNA sequences in this specimen translate into the identical CDR3. The V gene is TRBV29-1, the J gene TRBJ1-5, with 9 nucleotides matching TRBD1. This CDR3 has 13 amino acids. From germline, CDR1 is SQVTM and CDR2 ANQGSEA. The J segment lost 7 bases and the V segment lost 7 bases, leaving 8 bases of the junction unmatched. In DNA, the CDR3 is TGCAGCGCTAAACAGGGGGCTGGGCAGCCCCAGCATTTT. It codes for CSAKQGAGQPQHF.

By sample share, this clone is large. For the CDR3, the DNA is TGTGCCAGCAGCTTGGTAGCTGGGGCCAACGTCCTGACTTTC. Translation: CASSLVAGANVLTF. The chain uses TRBV7-9 and TRBJ2-6; no clear D gene. V lost 3 bases to trimming and J lost 2 bases, with 5 bases between them. This CDR3 is built from 14 residues. From germline, CDR1 is SEHNR and CDR2 FQNEAQ (reference sequence).

The genes are TRBV7-2 and TRBJ2-6; possibly TRBD1 for D (5 bases). Between the trimmed V and J ends, which lost 6 bases and 0 bases, there was a span of 12 bases. Germline V gives CDR1 SGHTA, CDR2 FQGNSA. The CDR3 loop spans 16 amino acids. The DNA for the CDR3 is TGTGCCAGCAGTAAGACAGCCTACTCTGGGGCCAACGTCCTGACTTTC. Translating gives CASSKTAYSGANVLTF.

CDR3 region: CASSVDTGFSGYTF. Written as DNA, the CDR3 is TGTGCCAGCAGCGTAGATACAGGGTTCAGTGGCTACACCTTC. The rearrangement joins TRBV5-8 to TRBJ1-2; D possibly corresponds to TRBD1 (6 bases). Per the germline V gene, CDR1 is SGHTS and CDR2 is YDEGEE. The CDR3 loop spans 14 amino acids. Trimming shortened V by 4 bases and J by 7 bases, and 17 bases separated the two germline ends.

The rearrangement links TRBV15 to TRBJ1-5, with D tentatively TRBD1 (5 bases). The V gene's germline CDR1 is LNHNV and CDR2 YYDKDF (reference sequence). Trimming cost V 6 bases and J 4 bases, with 19 bases left between them. The CDR3 runs 16 residues. The CDR3 region has the DNA TGTGCCACCAGGGAAGACGTGGGGGGGAATAATCAGCCCCAGCATTTT. Amino acid sequence: CATREDVGGNNQPQHF.

The gene calls are TRBV6-5 and TRBJ2-5; 8 nucleotides match TRBD1. Losses at the gene ends were 1 base for V and 5 bases for J; bases not matched to a gene: 9. The germline V gene encodes CDR1 MNHEY and CDR2 SVGAGI. The CDR3 loop spans 16 amino acids. The CDR3: CASSYFGDRPGETQYF. CDR3 nucleotides: TGTGCCAGCAGTTACTTTGGGGACAGGCCCGGGGAGACCCAGTACTTC.

This sequence joins TRBV7-8 and TRBJ1-5; D might be TRBD1 (6 bases). This CDR3 region has 13 residues. The V and J ends lost 4 bases and 3 bases respectively, with 7 bases between them. CDR1 is SGHVS and CDR2 is FQNEAQ in the germline V gene. CDR3 DNA sequence: TGTGCCAGCAGCTCAGGGGTCAATCAGCCCCAGCATTTT. This codes for CASSSGVNQPQHF.